Below are 12 T cell receptor beta chains sequenced from a single sample in a study of spatial heterogeneity in lung cancer (dated by TCRdb to about 2019). Library generation was performed with 5' RACE. Sequencing used a NextSeq 500. Using fastp trimming at Q25 and MiXCR clonotype assembly, TCRdb reanalyzed the public sequencing data and kept in-frame beta chains. Entries that share a CDR3 protein sequence are merged under the most common genes and DNA. The sample table shows 5,600 or so distinct CDR3 sequences, and around 5% are seen once. Clones ranked in the top ten supply roughly 21% of the sample. No antigen has been assigned to these receptors. The time point label, as the study defines it: sample taken at primary tumor resection. The paper's findings and limits, for the study overall: The tumor nonsynonymous mutation count correlated with the number of expanded intratumoral alpha and beta TCRs.

The specimen was lung tumor tissue, collected at surgery. The receptors were gathered from a male donor with early-stage non-small cell lung cancer.

Judged by abundance, this clonotype is medium-sized. The chain carries TRBV3-2 and TRBJ2-1; the table's D call of TRBD2 was not tested on the DNA. TRBV3-2 represents a pseudogene. The CDR3 is made up of 16 amino acids. CDR3 residues: CASSQVPSGVYNEQFF. The DNA of the CDR3 is TGTGCCAGCAGCCAAGTGCCTAGCGGGGTCTACAATGAGCAGTTCTTC.

This clonotype is medium-sized (0.01 to 0.1%) within its sample. The chain employs TRBV24-1 and TRBJ1-4; D possibly corresponds to TRBD1 (5 bases). Trimming removed 4 bases from V and 8 bases from J, with 13 bases in between. This CDR3 is built from 14 residues. The germline CDR1 and CDR2 sequences are KGHDR and SFDVKD. The CDR3 loop is CATSETGTGEKLFF. CDR3 DNA sequence: TGTGCCACCAGTGAAACCGGGACCGGAGAAAAACTGTTTTTT.

This clonotype has ten or more counts. The rearrangement uses TRBV27 and TRBJ1-1, with D unresolved. Germline values: CDR1 MNHEY, CDR2 SMNVEV (reference sequence). With 2 bases removed from V and 3 bases from J, the gap between germline ends came to 10 bases. The CDR3 is 14 amino acids. The CDR3 spells CASSLGREDTEAFF. Here the CDR3 DNA reads TGTGCCAGCAGTTTAGGAAGGGAGGACACTGAAGCTTTCTTT.

This clonotype counts as medium-sized (0.01 to 0.1%). V and J are TRBV6-2 or TRBV6-3 and TRBJ2-5, with no clear D. The germline CDR1 and CDR2 sequences are MNHEY and SVGEGT. Trimming left V 6 bases short and J 5 bases short, with 13 bases between. The CDR3 extends over 13 amino acids. In nucleotides, the CDR3 is TGTGCCAGCAGGTGGACGGAGAGGGAGACCCAGTACTTC. Translation: CASRWTERETQYF.

This clonotype was detected many times. The chain has TRBV5-1 and TRBJ2-3; TRBD2 agrees at 8 bases. The CDR3 contains 17 residues. V lost 3 bases and J lost 3; bases outside the gene matches: 12. Germline V gives CDR1 SGHRS, CDR2 YFSETQ. CDR3 coding DNA: TGCGCCAGCAGCTCCAAACTAGCGGTCCTTGAGACAGATACGCAGTATTTT. It yields the protein CASSSKLAVLETDTQYF.

This clonotype was counted many times. The chain links TRBV19 to TRBJ2-6; the D is unclear. The CDR3 is made up of 15 amino acids. Germline CDR1 LNHDA, CDR2 SQIVND (reference sequence). Trimming took off 1 base at V and 0 bases at J, with 4 bases between the two ends. CDR3 protein: CASSIGASGANVLTF. The CDR3 nucleotides read TGTGCCAGTAGTATAGGAGCCTCTGGGGCCAACGTCCTGACTTTC.

This clonotype appeared many times. The V and J genes are TRBV7-2 and TRBJ1-2, with TRBD1 matching over 9 bases. J gave up 4 bases and V 4 bases, and 7 bases lay outside the gene matches. Looked up from germline, CDR1 is SGHTA and CDR2 is FQGNSA. The CDR3 runs 15 residues. The CDR3 loop is CASSSGQGISYGYTF. The CDR3 DNA reads TGTGCCAGCAGCTCGGGACAGGGAATTAGCTATGGCTACACCTTC. The full variable domain, in which reference TRBV7-2 and TRBJ1-2 provide the parts outside the CDR3, is GAGVSQSPSNKVTEKGKDVELRCDPISGHTALYWYRQSLGQGLEFLIYFQGNSAPDKSGLPSDRFSAERTGGSVSTLTIQRTQQEDSAVYLCASSSGQGISYGYTFGSGTRLTVV.

This clonotype counts as medium-sized. The chain joins TRBV12-3 or TRBV12-4 to TRBJ1-1, with TRBD1 as a possible D gene (5 bases). Trimming shortened V by 5 bases and J by 1 base, and 8 bases separated the two germline ends. The CDR3 extends over 13 amino acids. The CDR3 DNA is TGTGCCAGCAGTGGGGGGTGGAACACTGAAGCTTTCTTT. Its protein is CASSGGWNTEAFF.

This clonotype is medium-sized in the sample. The chain has TRBV29-1 and TRBJ1-5; TRBD1 might be the D (6 bases). V lost 8 bases, J lost 3 bases, and 14 bases lay in between. Germline V gives CDR1 SQVTM, CDR2 ANQGSEA. This CDR3 spans 13 amino acids. The CDR3 region is CSTRTESNQPQHF. The CDR3 bases are TGCAGCACCCGGACAGAATCCAATCAGCCCCAGCATTTT.

This clonotype is termed medium-sized. This chain joins TRBV7-6 and TRBJ1-1; the match to TRBD1 covers 9 bases. This CDR3 comprises 13 residues. J gave up 6 bases and V 5 bases, and 4 bases lay outside the gene matches. Per the germline V gene, CDR1 is SGHVS and CDR2 is FNYEAQ. CDR3 in amino acids: CASSIDRGAEAFF. The CDR3 nucleotides read TGTGCCAGCAGCATCGACAGGGGGGCTGAAGCTTTCTTT.

This clonotype showed up many times. The rearrangement joins TRBV4-1 to TRBJ2-3; D is uncertain. Trimming took off 4 bases at V and 0 bases at J, with 14 bases between the two ends. Looked up from germline, CDR1 is MGHRA and CDR2 is YSYEKL. The CDR3 is made up of 16 amino acids. The CDR3 nucleotides are TGCGCCAGCAGCCCGAATCGGTGGGCTAGCACAGATACGCAGTATTTT. It specifies CASSPNRWASTDTQYF.

This chain links TRBV7-2 with TRBJ2-3; 10 nucleotides agree with TRBD1. Trimming took 0 bases from V and 11 from J; bases not matched to a gene: 5. This CDR3 has 14 amino acids. Germline CDR1 SGHTA, CDR2 FQGNSA. CDR3 amino acids: CASSLAAGDRGQYF. CDR3 DNA: TGTGCCAGCAGCTTAGCTGCGGGGGACAGGGGGCAGTATTTT.